This T cell receptor beta chain was profiled in a study of T cells after posttransplantation cyclophosphamide. Profiling relied on immunoSEQ multiplex PCR, and the TCRdb table lists in-frame clones only, not all of them. The sample has roughly 49,000 clones, none seen only once. In germline, CDR1 is SGHKS, CDR2 YYEKEE (reference sequence). Trimming took off 0 bases at V and 5 bases at J, with 12 bases between the two ends. This CDR3 is 14 amino acids long. At least ten counts were recorded for this clone. Sequenced sample: PBMCs. The clonotype comes from a middle-aged man in good health, CMV-negative, and a related stem cell transplant donor. The V call is TRBV5-5, the J call TRBJ2-7; D perhaps matches TRBD2 (5 bases). The CDR3 nucleotides read TGTGCCAGCAGCTTGGGTAGTAGCGTTGACGAGCAGTACTTC. Protein: CASSLGSSVDEQYF.